The 22 T cell receptor beta chains presented below share a single source sample, sequenced in a study of T cell changes during pregnancy in multiple sclerosis. TCRdb's copy holds only in-frame clones and misses some; the assay was immunoSEQ multiplex PCR. The table lists approximately 59,000 clones, roughly 93% of them singletons. Here the sequenced sample was CD4+ T cells from peripheral blood mononuclear cells, taken before pregnancy. The receptor set was obtained from a female donor with multiple sclerosis, enrolled in a pregnancy study.

CDR3 in amino acids: CASSLTGTGVGTEAFF. The CDR3 nucleotides are TGTGCCAGCAGCTTAACCGGGACAGGGGTGGGCACTGAAGCTTTCTTT. This chain links TRBV5-6 with TRBJ1-1; 10 bases are shared with TRBD1. The CDR3 runs 16 residues. The V and J ends lost 2 bases and 4 bases, in that order; junction bases with no gene match: 8. The V gene's germline CDR1 is SGHDT and CDR2 YYEEEE.

The J gene is TRBJ2-2, the V gene TRBV27; 9 bases are shared with TRBD1. V lost 8 bases and J lost 4; bases outside the gene matches: 5. The germline V gene encodes CDR1 MNHEY and CDR2 SMNVEV (reference sequence). The CDR3 totals 14 residues. The CDR3 spells CASYDRGTTGELFF. CDR3 nucleotides: TGTGCCAGCTATGACAGGGGGACCACCGGGGAGCTGTTTTTT.

The chain carries TRBV4-3 and TRBJ2-7; D ambiguous. Trimming removed 0 bases from V and 9 bases from J, with 9 bases in between. Germline CDR1 LGHNA, CDR2 YSLEER. The CDR3 runs 12 residues. CDR3 bases: TGCGCCAGCAGCCAAGAGAGGAATTGGCAGTACTTC. It is translated as CASSQERNWQYF.

The genes are TRBV28 and TRBJ2-1; 7 bases map to TRBD1. Germline V gene lookup returns CDR1 MDHEN and CDR2 SYDVKM. Trimming at V came to 6 bases and at J to 0 bases, leaving 8 bases not matched to a gene. The CDR3 loop spans 16 amino acids. CDR3 DNA sequence: TGTGCCAGCAGCCGACAGGGTATCAGCTCCTACAATGAGCAGTTCTTC. Residues: CASSRQGISSYNEQFF.

This clone came up once. The rearrangement joins TRBV5-4 to TRBJ1-1; weak D call: TRBD1 (6 bases). The CDR3 spans 15 residues. Germline CDR1 is SGHNT and CDR2 is YYREEE (reference sequence). V shed 0 bases and J shed 4 bases, with 13 bases lying between them. In DNA, the CDR3 is TGTGCCAGCAGCTTGGTGGGGGGGGCAATCACTGAAGCTTTCTTT. Protein sequence: CASSLVGGAITEAFF.

This chain connects TRBV6-5 to TRBJ1-4; 9 bases are shared with TRBD1. Germline V lookup: CDR1 MNHEY, CDR2 SVGAGI. Trimming removed 2 bases from V and 8 bases from J; junction bases left unmatched: 3. CDR3 length: 14 residues. In nucleotides, the CDR3 is TGTGCCAGCAGTTACGGGACAGGGAAAGAAAAACTGTTTTTT. Translated, it gives CASSYGTGKEKLFF.

The rearrangement joins TRBV20-1 to TRBJ2-7; unclear D gene. Germline CDR1 and CDR2: DFQATT and SNEGSKA (reference sequence). The CDR3 runs to 11 residues. V was pared by 1 base and J by 6 bases, with 7 bases between. CDR3 in amino acids: CSARVTTEQYF. In DNA form, the CDR3 reads TGCAGTGCTAGAGTAACTACCGAGCAGTACTTC.

This chain links TRBV11-1 with TRBJ2-6, with TRBD1 matching over 8 bases. Trimming took 4 bases from V and 4 from J; bases not matched to a gene: 9. Germline V CDR1 and CDR2: SGHAT, FQDESV (reference sequence). The CDR3 contains 17 residues. This chain's CDR3 is CASSSNRGALGANVLTF. As DNA, the CDR3 is TGTGCCAGCAGCTCTAACAGGGGGGCTCTGGGGGCCAACGTCCTGACTTTC.

The DNA of the CDR3 is TGTGCCAGCAGCTTAGATTTTTTGTCGGCGGGAGGGCCCTACGAGCAGTACTTC. This gives the protein CASSLDFLSAGGPYEQYF. The chain links TRBV11-2 to TRBJ2-7; 9 bases agree with TRBD2. The germline V gene encodes CDR1 SGHAT and CDR2 FQNNGV. V gave up 0 bases and J gave up 2 bases; unmatched junction bases: 11. The CDR3 runs 18 residues.

J is TRBJ1-1 and V is TRBV7-9; D gene unclear. CDR1 and CDR2 (germline): SEHNR, FQNEAQ (reference sequence). The V and J ends lost 4 bases and 1 base respectively, with 13 bases between them. The length of the CDR3 is 15 residues. The CDR3 spells CASSSLRGWNTEAFF. CDR3 coding DNA: TGTGCCAGCAGCTCATTAAGAGGATGGAACACTGAAGCTTTCTTT.

This clone is a singleton in its sample. V is TRBV9 and J is TRBJ2-3, with TRBD2 identical over 8 bases. From germline, CDR1 is SGDLS and CDR2 YYNGEE. This CDR3 spans 16 amino acids. With V trimmed by 4 bases and J by 6 bases, 13 bases remained unmatched. Here the CDR3 DNA reads TGTGCCAGCAGCAAAGAGGGCGGGAGGCTAGGGGATACGCAGTATTTT. Translation: CASSKEGGRLGDTQYF.

This chain uses TRBV5-4 with TRBJ1-4; no reliable D call. CDR3 length: 13 residues. CDR1 SGHNT and CDR2 YYREEE come from the germline V gene (reference sequence). V was clipped by 0 bases and J by 8 bases, with 8 bases between them. CDR3 amino acids: CASSLGQNEKLFF. As DNA, the CDR3 is TGTGCCAGCAGCTTGGGGCAGAACGAAAAACTGTTTTTT.

V and J are TRBV5-5 and TRBJ2-7; 7 nucleotides align to TRBD1. CDR1 and CDR2 from the germline V gene are SGHKS and YYEKEE (reference sequence). The CDR3 is 15 amino acids. The J segment lost 4 bases and the V segment lost 0 bases, leaving 7 bases of the junction unmatched. The CDR3 spells CASSLVPGQVYEQYF. CDR3 DNA sequence: TGTGCCAGCAGCTTGGTACCTGGACAGGTATACGAGCAGTACTTC.

The chain carries TRBV11-3 and TRBJ1-6; D gene uncertain. This CDR3 is built from 13 residues. The germline gives CDR1 SGHNT, CDR2 YENEEA. Trimming removed 3 bases at V and 8 bases at J, with 8 bases between. CDR3 DNA sequence: TGTGCCAGCAGCTTGCGACTGGATTCACCCCTCCACTTT. It is translated as CASSLRLDSPLHF.

V gene TRBV28 combines with J gene TRBJ2-7, with 11 nucleotides matching TRBD2. The CDR3 consists of 15 residues. CDR1 and CDR2 (germline): MDHEN, SYDVKM. Trimming took 7 bases from V and 2 from J; bases not matched to a gene: 7. The CDR3 is CASKPGLAEPYEQYF. The CDR3 nucleotides read TGTGCCAGCAAACCGGGACTAGCGGAGCCCTACGAGCAGTACTTC.

The chain uses TRBV7-9 and TRBJ2-7, with 10 bases that match TRBD2. Per germline, CDR1 SEHNR and CDR2 FQNEAQ (reference sequence). The CDR3 spans 14 residues. Trimming took 5 bases from V and 3 from J; bases not matched to a gene: 4. CDR3 nucleotide sequence: TGTGCCAGCAGCCTGACTAGCGGGTACTACGAGCAGTACTTC. It is translated as CASSLTSGYYEQYF.

The chain links TRBV27 to TRBJ1-1; maybe TRBD1 (6 bases). Trimming removed 7 bases at V and 5 bases at J, with 17 bases between. This CDR3 is 14 amino acids long. Germline V gene lookup returns CDR1 MNHEY and CDR2 SMNVEV (reference sequence). CDR3: CASMASNRVTEAFF. The CDR3 DNA sequence: TGTGCCAGCATGGCCTCTAACAGGGTTACTGAAGCTTTCTTT.

The V gene is TRBV7-2, the J gene TRBJ1-5, with D perhaps TRBD1 (5 bases). This CDR3 is 14 amino acids long. The V and J ends lost 5 bases and 0 bases respectively, with 8 bases between them. Germline-derived CDR1 and CDR2 are SGHTA and FQGNSA. CDR3 loop: CASSAGGSNQPQHF. CDR3 sequence (DNA): TGTGCCAGCAGCGCGGGGGGTAGCAATCAGCCCCAGCATTTT.

This chain links TRBV28 with TRBJ1-2, with D possibly matching TRBD1 (5 bases). In germline, CDR1 is MDHEN, CDR2 SYDVKM. The CDR3 has 14 amino acids. V gave up 3 bases and J gave up 7 bases, with 15 bases separating them. CDR3 in DNA: TGTGCCAGCAGTTTTCCGGGGGGAAGACGTGGCTACACCTTC. Translated, it gives CASSFPGGRRGYTF.

The chain recombines TRBV7-6 with TRBJ2-7; 9 bases align to TRBD1. Germline V gene data show CDR1 as SGHVS and CDR2 as FNYEAQ. CDR3 length equals 13 residues. V was pared by 5 bases and J by 4 bases, with 3 bases of the junction left unmatched. CDR3 bases: TGTGCCAGCAGCGAGACAGGGGGGTACGAGCAGTACTTC. It translates to CASSETGGYEQYF.

The rearrangement uses TRBV19 and TRBJ2-3; 15 bases fit TRBD2. Germline CDR1 reads LNHDA; CDR2 reads SQIVND (reference sequence). Trimming took 5 bases from V and 5 from J; bases not matched to a gene: 11. This CDR3 has 18 residues. The CDR3 DNA is TGTGCCAGTAGTTCCCGACAACCGGGACTAGCGGGGGGAGATACGCAGTATTTT. This encodes CASSSRQPGLAGGDTQYF.

This chain joins TRBV27 and TRBJ2-1, with 7 bases that match TRBD1. Germline CDR1 and CDR2: MNHEY and SMNVEV (reference sequence). The CDR3 contains 14 residues. V was pared by 6 bases and J by 10 bases, with 12 bases of the junction left unmatched. CDR3 region: CASRRQGVFGEQFF. For the CDR3, the DNA is TGTGCCAGCAGGCGACAGGGTGTGTTTGGAGAGCAGTTCTTC.